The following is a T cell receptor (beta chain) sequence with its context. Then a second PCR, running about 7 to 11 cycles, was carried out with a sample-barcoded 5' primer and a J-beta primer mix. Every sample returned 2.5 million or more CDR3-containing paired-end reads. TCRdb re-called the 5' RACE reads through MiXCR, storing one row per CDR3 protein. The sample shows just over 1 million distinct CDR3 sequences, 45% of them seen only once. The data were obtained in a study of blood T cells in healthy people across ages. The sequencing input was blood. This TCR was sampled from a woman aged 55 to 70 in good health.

CDR3 DNA: TGTGCCACCAGCAGGGCAGGGACAGTTTACGAGCAGTACTTC. It is translated as CATSRAGTVYEQYF. The rearrangement uses TRBV15 and TRBJ2-5, with TRBD1 matching over 7 bases. The assigned J gene may be wrong: the sequence end matches TRBJ2-7 better. Germline V gene lookup returns CDR1 LNHNV and CDR2 YYDKDF (reference sequence). This CDR3 comprises 14 residues.